Given below is one T cell receptor beta chain in context. Antigen specificity is unknown. These data come from a study of shared clonotypes between healthy human individuals. There are 15 residues in the CDR3. V lost 0 bases, J lost 9 bases, and 6 bases stayed unmatched. CDR1 KGHSH and CDR2 LQKENI come from the germline V gene. Deep-level assay runs were performed. For each subset, genomic DNA was distributed in equal portions over several immunoSEQ plates. Method: immunoSEQ multiplex PCR; TCRdb's copy keeps in-frame clones and lacks some. The profile covers over a million clones, with approximately 78% appearing a single time and roughly 0.57% taken by the ten largest. Broader study findings: Researchers sampled only blood; tissue repertoires likely differ.

This rearrangement joins TRBV18 to TRBJ1-5, with TRBD1 matching 9 bases. The specimen was memory CD4+ T cells from PBMCs. This sample's subset: CD45RA-negative fraction. The receptor's source is a man between 18 and 35 years old in good health. Some clones in this sample may be carry-over from other donors' samples. As DNA, the CDR3 is TGTGCCAGCTCACCACCGGGACAGGGCAAATGGCCCCAGCATTTT. This translates into CASSPPGQGKWPQHF.